This T cell receptor (beta chain) stems from a study of OX40 agonist ivuxolimab in advanced cancers. The overall study: The dose-escalation cohort had hepatocellular carcinoma, melanoma, renal cell or head and neck cancer. Broader study findings: Among the nonresponders, some also had low normalized T-cell clonal expansion. In general, CD8+ T cells held more expanded clones than CD4+ did, on average.

The method was immunoSEQ multiplex PCR; TCRdb's version includes in-frame clones alone and lacks a portion of them. Among approximately 25,000 clones listed, around 90% were seen once. This clone was seen a few times. Its cognate antigen is unknown. Sequencing used CD4+ or CD8+ T cells sorted from blood, obtained in a trial of the OX40 agonist ivuxolimab. The clonotype originates from an adult with an advanced solid tumor such as melanoma, head and neck, liver or kidney cancer.

For the CDR3, the DNA is TGCAGCGTTTTGACCGGGACAGGGGGCTCTGGCTACACCTTC. Encoded protein: CSVLTGTGGSGYTF. The chain recombines TRBV29-1 with TRBJ1-2, with 12 bases identical to TRBD1. In germline, CDR1 is SQVTM, CDR2 ANQGSEA. V was pared by 5 bases and J by 7 bases, with 8 bases of the junction left unmatched. The CDR3 is made up of 14 amino acids.